This T cell receptor beta chain came from a study of Graves' ophthalmopathy and Graves' hyperthyroidism. Background on the study: Ophthalmopathy absent within 18 months of follow-up marked hyperthyroidism as stable.

The CDR3 length is 14 residues. Germline CDR1 and CDR2: LGHNA and YSLEER. Germline trimming cut 3 bases from V and 2 bases from J; bases unmatched to any gene: 3. CDR3 regions of TCR beta were amplified from RNA transcripts. After a first-round RT-PCR with HTBI primers, a second-round multiplex PCR was run. Each CDR3 protein gets one entry after TCRdb re-called the multiplex PCR reads with MiXCR. The repertoire holds more than 1,000,000 distinct CDR3 sequences, with about two fifths as singletons. Only newly diagnosed hyperthyroidism patients aged 18 to 65, with under 2 months' duration, were enrolled. Excluded were patients with other autoimmune diseases, uncontrolled infections, pregnancy or lactation. Study-wide results and caveats: Blood samples also showed most expanded thyroid clonotypes exceeding 0.001 frequency.

This clonotype has more than one count but fewer than ten. Its target is unknown. The source is an adult man with Graves' hyperthyroidism. The chain couples TRBV4-3 to TRBJ2-7; TRBD1 matches at 8 bases. The specimen was peripheral blood or thyroid tissue (not recorded which). CDR3 protein: CASSHLTGAYEQYF. DNA for the CDR3: TGCGCCAGCAGCCACCTGACAGGGGCCTACGAGCAGTACTTC.